The T cell receptor (beta chain) described here comes from a study of T-cell reconstitution after alpha-beta-depleted transplantation in children. Using unique molecular identifiers, the investigators prepared the TCRbeta library. Each CDR3 protein is one row after TCRdb ran MiXCR on the PCR reads. The sample includes under 750,000 distinct CDR3 sequences, 20% to 25% of them seen just once. Notes on the study in general: Several hundred graft clones that had expanded were reportedly the source of alpha-beta T cells about two months after transplant.

This clonotype came up many times. What it recognizes is unknown. The trim removed 5 bases at V and 3 bases at J, leaving 13 bases unmatched. Germline V CDR1 and CDR2: SGHTA, FQGNSA. CDR3 size: 17 residues. This clonotype originated in a boy under three years old who had a stem cell transplant for acute myeloid leukemia, so the T cells may come from the graft donor. The gene calls are TRBV7-2 and TRBJ2-7, with 10 bases identical to TRBD2. This specimen was PBMCs, mostly from graft donor cells, taken 360 days after TCRalphabeta/CD19-depleted stem cell transplant. CDR3 sequence: CASSPNQLRTSGYEQYF. The DNA for the CDR3 is TGTGCCAGCAGCCCCAATCAATTGCGGACTAGCGGCTACGAGCAGTACTTC.